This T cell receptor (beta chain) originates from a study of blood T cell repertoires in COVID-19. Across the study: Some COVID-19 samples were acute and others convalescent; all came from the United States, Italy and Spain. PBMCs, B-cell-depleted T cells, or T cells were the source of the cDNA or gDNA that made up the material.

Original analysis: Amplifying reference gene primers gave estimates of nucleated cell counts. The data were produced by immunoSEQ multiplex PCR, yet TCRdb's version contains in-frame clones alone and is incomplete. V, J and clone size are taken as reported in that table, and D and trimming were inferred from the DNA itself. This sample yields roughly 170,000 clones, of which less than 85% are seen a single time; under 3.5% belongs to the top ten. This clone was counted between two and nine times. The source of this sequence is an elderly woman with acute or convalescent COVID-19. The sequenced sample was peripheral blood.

The CDR3 loop is CASSVGQGYYGYTF. For the CDR3, the DNA is TGTGCCAGCAGCGTAGGTCAGGGATACTATGGCTACACCTTC. The chain carries TRBV9 and TRBJ1-2; perhaps TRBD1 as D (5 bases). The germline CDR1 and CDR2 sequences are SGDLS and YYNGEE. CDR3 size: 14 residues. V lost 0 bases to trimming and J lost 3 bases, with 9 bases between them.